Listed below are T cell receptor beta chains from one sample, sequenced in a study of CD8+CD57+ T cells in acquired aplastic anemia. One entry per CDR3 protein, called by TCRdb with MiXCR from the reads. Here the sample spans about 150,000 distinct CDR3 sequences, approximately 41% being singletons. What was sequenced was sorted CD4+, CD8+, or CD8+CD57+ T cells (not recorded which) from PBMCs. The origin of the receptors is a human donor in good health, serving as a control. Both conserved end residues are part of each CDR3. Fields, in order: J gene, V gene, clone size, D gene, CDR3 protein. The D gene is left open where the match is weak. A row's size may be missing; if present it is once, few, many or a size class.

j_call: TRBJ2-1; v_call: TRBV29-1; clone_size: many; d_call: -; cdr3_aa: CSVDLRTDRSYNEQFF
j_call: TRBJ2-6; v_call: TRBV5-1; clone_size: many; d_call: -; cdr3_aa: CASSLGHSSGANVLTF
j_call: TRBJ1-3; v_call: TRBV6-1; clone_size: few; d_call: TRBD1; cdr3_aa: CASSVTGNGNTIYF
j_call: TRBJ2-3; v_call: TRBV24-1; clone_size: -; d_call: TRBD1; cdr3_aa: CATSDPTGNEQYF
j_call: TRBJ1-2; v_call: TRBV10-3; clone_size: -; d_call: -; cdr3_aa: CAISDSRDTQGYTF
j_call: TRBJ2-7; v_call: TRBV6-1; clone_size: many; d_call: -; cdr3_aa: CASSEARSGTYEQYF
j_call: TRBJ1-5; v_call: TRBV2; clone_size: -; d_call: -; cdr3_aa: CASSPTENSNQPQHF
j_call: TRBJ1-2; v_call: TRBV15; clone_size: few; d_call: -; cdr3_aa: CATSSRQGGYGYTF
j_call: TRBJ1-1; v_call: TRBV29-1; clone_size: few; d_call: -; cdr3_aa: CSVEGNTEAFF
j_call: TRBJ2-3; v_call: TRBV11-2; clone_size: many; d_call: -; cdr3_aa: CASSTRGSSTDTQYF
j_call: TRBJ2-5; v_call: TRBV20-1; clone_size: many; d_call: -; cdr3_aa: CSLGPPETQYF
j_call: TRBJ2-7; v_call: TRBV27; clone_size: -; d_call: -; cdr3_aa: CASSLSFSRVPYEQYF
j_call: TRBJ1-2; v_call: TRBV19; clone_size: many; d_call: TRBD1; cdr3_aa: CASRNRGSYGYTF
j_call: TRBJ1-2; v_call: TRBV15; clone_size: -; d_call: TRBD1; cdr3_aa: CATSRGDRTYGYTF
j_call: TRBJ2-7; v_call: TRBV13; clone_size: -; d_call: -; cdr3_aa: CASSLEGASEQYF
j_call: TRBJ1-1; v_call: TRBV19; clone_size: many; d_call: TRBD1; cdr3_aa: CASSIESGGQGFAFF
j_call: TRBJ1-5; v_call: TRBV24-1; clone_size: -; d_call: -; cdr3_aa: CATLTQDVKGSNQPQHF
j_call: TRBJ2-7; v_call: TRBV7-2; clone_size: -; d_call: -; cdr3_aa: CASSSGVVVEREQYF
j_call: TRBJ2-3; v_call: TRBV24-1; clone_size: many; d_call: -; cdr3_aa: CATSDSTFNTQYF
j_call: TRBJ2-4; v_call: TRBV6-5; clone_size: -; d_call: TRBD1; cdr3_aa: CASSYSVTGDIQYF
j_call: TRBJ1-2; v_call: TRBV29-1; clone_size: -; d_call: -; cdr3_aa: CSVVGGHGYTF
j_call: TRBJ2-7; v_call: TRBV6-5; clone_size: many; d_call: -; cdr3_aa: CASSFDRTSYEQYF
j_call: TRBJ2-7; v_call: TRBV9; clone_size: -; d_call: TRBD1; cdr3_aa: CASSGGQGTPYEQYF
j_call: TRBJ2-4; v_call: TRBV5-6; clone_size: many; d_call: TRBD1; cdr3_aa: CASSTGQVAKNIQYF
j_call: TRBJ1-6; v_call: TRBV5-1; clone_size: many; d_call: -; cdr3_aa: CASSLEYNSPLHF
j_call: TRBJ2-7; v_call: TRBV10-3; clone_size: -; d_call: TRBD2; cdr3_aa: CASRPRTSYEQYF
j_call: TRBJ2-3; v_call: TRBV28; clone_size: few; d_call: -; cdr3_aa: CASRRGADTQYF
j_call: TRBJ1-1; v_call: TRBV7-9; clone_size: -; d_call: -; cdr3_aa: CASSLDLSRAFF
j_call: TRBJ2-2; v_call: TRBV19; clone_size: -; d_call: -; cdr3_aa: CASLGGELFF
j_call: TRBJ1-5; v_call: TRBV7-9; clone_size: -; d_call: -; cdr3_aa: CASSSMNQPQHF
j_call: TRBJ1-4; v_call: TRBV15; clone_size: -; d_call: TRBD1; cdr3_aa: CATSSGTGANEKLFF
j_call: TRBJ1-1; v_call: TRBV29-1; clone_size: many; d_call: -; cdr3_aa: CSVGGWNTEAFF
j_call: TRBJ1-1; v_call: TRBV7-9; clone_size: -; d_call: TRBD1; cdr3_aa: CASGTTGYTEAFF
j_call: TRBJ2-3; v_call: TRBV6-1; clone_size: few; d_call: -; cdr3_aa: CASTSRPGGYTQYF
j_call: TRBJ2-1; v_call: TRBV24-1; clone_size: many; d_call: -; cdr3_aa: CATSDFGTASYNEQFF
j_call: TRBJ1-5; v_call: TRBV30; clone_size: many; d_call: -; cdr3_aa: CAWSGQSNQPQHF
j_call: TRBJ2-5; v_call: TRBV7-2; clone_size: -; d_call: -; cdr3_aa: CASSSRGGGKTQYF
j_call: TRBJ1-3; v_call: TRBV2; clone_size: once; d_call: -; cdr3_aa: CASRPLDSGNTIYF
j_call: TRBJ1-1; v_call: TRBV6-5; clone_size: -; d_call: -; cdr3_aa: CASSYSRGTEAFF
j_call: TRBJ2-1; v_call: TRBV29-1; clone_size: -; d_call: TRBD1; cdr3_aa: CSVWDRGMRESYNEQFF
j_call: TRBJ2-2; v_call: TRBV5-4; clone_size: many; d_call: -; cdr3_aa: CASSLGHTGELFF
j_call: TRBJ2-7; v_call: TRBV20-1; clone_size: many; d_call: -; cdr3_aa: CSASRGPGGIYEQYF
j_call: TRBJ2-5; v_call: TRBV5-1; clone_size: many; d_call: TRBD1; cdr3_aa: CASSLYRGEETQYF
j_call: TRBJ1-6; v_call: TRBV5-1; clone_size: many; d_call: -; cdr3_aa: CASSLALASKQGANSPLHF
j_call: TRBJ1-1; v_call: TRBV30; clone_size: many; d_call: TRBD1; cdr3_aa: CAWVLRDRMNTEAFF
j_call: TRBJ2-3; v_call: TRBV7-9; clone_size: -; d_call: -; cdr3_aa: CASSFASGTDTQYF
j_call: TRBJ2-3; v_call: TRBV29-1; clone_size: -; d_call: TRBD2; cdr3_aa: CSVTRTSGRATDTQYF
j_call: TRBJ1-2; v_call: TRBV5-1; clone_size: -; d_call: TRBD1; cdr3_aa: CASSPDRTNYGYTF
j_call: TRBJ1-6; v_call: TRBV18; clone_size: -; d_call: -; cdr3_aa: CASSPTHRGSNNSPLRF
j_call: TRBJ1-2; v_call: TRBV27; clone_size: few; d_call: -; cdr3_aa: CASSFVGGAGYGYTF